The following is a T cell receptor (beta chain) sequence with its context. Its antigen is not known. This sample was included in a study of shared clonotypes between healthy human individuals. Study summary: Plates per donor: three CD4 naive, three CD4 memory, two CD8 naive, one CD8 memory.

Recent acute infections and vaccinations were absent in the healthy HIV-negative adult donors. Findings and caveats of the study: Several donors held about 5% of naive CD4 clonotypes in common. Sampling covered blood only; tissue repertoires likely differ.

The repertoire was sequenced with immunoSEQ multiplex PCR; TCRdb's copy has only in-frame clones and lacks some. The sample contains 780,000 or so clones, roughly two thirds of which appear only once. This CDR3 is built from 13 residues. Germline CDR1 reads MNHNS; CDR2 reads SASEGT. Trimming cost V 6 bases and J 8 bases, with 13 bases left between them. The sequencing input was memory CD4+ T cells sorted from blood. Subset noted: CD45RA-negative fraction. The TCR comes from a woman under 40 in good health. This chain connects TRBV6-1 to TRBJ1-4; no definite D call. In DNA form, the CDR3 reads TGTGCCAGCAGGACGGATGGGCGGGAAAAACTGTTTTTT. Its protein is CASRTDGREKLFF.